The 15 T cell receptor beta chains below all came from one sample that was sequenced in a study of cytotoxic CD8 clonotypes in ibrutinib-treated CLL. The method was immunoSEQ multiplex PCR; TCRdb's version includes in-frame clones alone and lacks a portion of them. Among more than 6,000 clones listed, around 70% were seen once. The sequenced sample was PBMCs, obtained before ibrutinib treatment. These receptors all come from a human donor with chronic lymphocytic leukemia.

The V call is TRBV7-2, the J call TRBJ2-1; D perhaps matches TRBD2 (5 bases). This CDR3 comprises 16 residues. Germline V gives CDR1 SGHTA, CDR2 FQGNSA. The ends were cut back, 6 bases at V and 9 bases at J, with 24 bases in the middle. CDR3 in DNA: TGTGCCAGCAGATCCCCCGGGTCCCCTCGAGAGGGTGAGCAGTTCTTC. Its translation is CASRSPGSPREGEQFF.

This clone was seen a handful of times. DNA for the CDR3: TGTGCCAGCAGCCAAGATCTGCTGGGAGGCAATGAGCAGTTCTTC. Its protein is CASSQDLLGGNEQFF. V and J are TRBV4-2 and TRBJ2-1; a possible D gene is TRBD2 (6 bases). CDR1 is LGHNA and CDR2 is YNFKEQ in the germline V gene. V shed 0 bases and J shed 6 bases, with 12 bases lying between them. This CDR3 has 15 amino acids.

This chain joins TRBV19 and TRBJ2-2, with 12 bases identical to TRBD1. The CDR3 extends over 17 amino acids. Germline loops: CDR1 LNHDA, CDR2 SQIVND (reference sequence). J lost 5 bases, V lost 2 bases, and 6 bases had no gene match. CDR3 amino acids: CASSIPWDRGHTGELFF. The CDR3 DNA is TGTGCCAGTAGTATACCGTGGGACAGGGGGCATACCGGGGAGCTGTTTTTT. Based on the CDR3 plus reference TRBV19 and TRBJ2-2, the full variable domain is DGGITQSPKYLFRKEGQNVTLSCEQNLNHDAMYWYRQDPGQGLRLIYYSQIVNDFQKGDIAEGYSVSREKKESFPLTVTSAQKNPTAFYLCASSIPWDRGHTGELFFGEGSRLTVL.

The chain joins TRBV9 to TRBJ1-6, with D possibly being TRBD1 (5 bases). CDR3 size: 13 residues. Trimming cost V 3 bases and J 6 bases, with 7 bases left between them. Germline-derived CDR1 and CDR2 are SGDLS and YYNGEE. For the CDR3, the DNA is TGTGCCAGCAGCGAGACAGTTAATTCACCCCTCCACTTT. Translation gives CASSETVNSPLHF.

The rearrangement uses TRBV5-1 and TRBJ2-5, with D possibly being TRBD1 or TRBD2 (6 bases each). Germline CDR1 reads SGHRS; CDR2 reads YFSETQ. V was trimmed by 4 bases and J by 3 bases, leaving 16 bases between them. The CDR3 totals 15 residues. CDR3: CASSPGWGAEETQYF. DNA of the CDR3: TGCGCCAGCAGCCCTGGGTGGGGGGCGGAAGAGACCCAGTACTTC.

This sequence joins TRBV11-2 and TRBJ2-1; the D is unclear. The V end lost 1 base, the J end lost 6 bases, and 10 bases lay between the germline ends. Germline V CDR1 and CDR2: SGHAT, FQNNGV. The CDR3 covers 14 residues. CDR3 sequence reads: CASSLVGWGNEQFF. The CDR3 DNA is TGTGCCAGCAGCTTAGTAGGTTGGGGCAATGAGCAGTTCTTC.

This chain links TRBV6-1 with TRBJ2-3, with 8 bases matching TRBD1. The junction had 3 bases not matched to a gene; V was cut back by 4 bases and J by 0 bases. The germline CDR1 and CDR2 sequences are MNHNS and SASEGT. The CDR3 loop spans 15 amino acids. DNA for the CDR3: TGTGCCAGCAGTGTTCAGGGGGCCAGCACAGATACGCAGTATTTT. Translated, it gives CASSVQGASTDTQYF.

The CDR3 DNA is TGTGCCAGCAGCTTGGTTGGGGGCTCTGGAAACACCATATATTTT. Translated, it gives CASSLVGGSGNTIYF. This chain links TRBV5-8 with TRBJ1-3, with D possibly TRBD1 on 5 matching bases. Germline lookup yields CDR1 SGHTS and CDR2 YDEGEE. CDR3 length: 15 amino acids. The V gene lost 0 bases and the J gene lost 0 bases, with 7 bases spanning the gap.

V usage is TRBV19 and J usage is TRBJ2-7, with D perhaps matching TRBD2 (5 bases). The ends were cut back, 1 base at V and 0 bases at J, with 10 bases in the middle. The CDR3 covers 15 residues. CDR1 LNHDA and CDR2 SQIVND come from the germline V gene (reference sequence). CDR3 in amino acids: CASSIGYGVSYEQYF. CDR3 sequence (DNA): TGTGCCAGTAGTATAGGATACGGGGTCTCCTACGAGCAGTACTTC.

The chain joins TRBV6-1 to TRBJ2-2; a possible D gene is TRBD1 (6 bases). Germline lookup yields CDR1 MNHNS and CDR2 SASEGT. V lost 1 base to trimming and J lost 5 bases, with 17 bases between them. The CDR3 consists of 17 residues. CDR3 bases: TGTGCCAGCAGTGAAGATCTTTACAGGGTTTCTACCGGGGAGCTGTTTTTT. This codes for CASSEDLYRVSTGELFF.

This chain links TRBV6-1 with TRBJ1-1; weak D call: TRBD1 (5 bases). The CDR3 length is 14 residues. The germline V gene has CDR1 MNHNS and CDR2 SASEGT. V was pared by 5 bases and J by 3 bases, with 13 bases between. CDR3 residues: CASSLRGQDTEAFF. As DNA, the CDR3 is TGTGCCAGCAGTCTCCGGGGCCAGGACACTGAAGCTTTCTTT.

The chain couples TRBV5-1 to TRBJ2-7; the D is unclear. CDR1 SGHRS and CDR2 YFSETQ come from the germline V gene. The CDR3 extends over 11 amino acids. V was pared by 2 bases and J by 7 bases, with 7 bases between. The CDR3 coding sequence is TGCGCCAGCAGCTTAGAGAGGGAGCAGTACTTC. The encoded protein is CASSLEREQYF.

The V gene is TRBV6-5, the J gene TRBJ1-2, with D perhaps TRBD1 (5 bases). The CDR3 consists of 14 residues. Germline CDR1 reads MNHEY; CDR2 reads SVGAGI. V was trimmed by 5 bases and J by 3 bases, leaving 13 bases between them. CDR3 DNA: TGTGCCAGCAGTCGGGACTGGGCGGACTATGGCTACACCTTC. This sequence encodes CASSRDWADYGYTF.

This chain uses TRBV14 with TRBJ2-5; the D is unclear. The germline V gene has CDR1 SGHDN and CDR2 FVKESK. The CDR3 sequence is 18 residues long. With 1 base removed from V and 5 bases from J, the gap between germline ends came to 23 bases. CDR3 DNA: TGTGCCAGCAGCCAAGGGGCCGAACCTGATAGGACCCACGAGACCCAGTACTTC. It codes for CASSQGAEPDRTHETQYF.

This rearrangement joins TRBV5-6 to TRBJ1-5; TRBD1 agrees at 7 bases. The CDR3 runs to 16 residues. Germline CDR1 and CDR2: SGHDT and YYEEEE. V dropped 1 base and J dropped 4; count of bases not matched to a gene: 8. In DNA form, the CDR3 reads TGTGCCAGCAGCTTGAGGGGACAGCAAAATAATCAGCCCCAGCATTTT. The encoded protein is CASSLRGQQNNQPQHF.